This record looks at one TCR beta chain sequence and its context. This clonotype has just a few counts. Its binding antigen is unknown. The record has no base qualities; no much larger clone is one base away. This specimen comes from a study of T-cell memory formation after mild COVID-19 (dated by TCRdb to the early 2020s). Turning to the overall study: TCR sequence clusters from the two donors were largely donor specific. In two donors, T-cell clones that expanded and contracted after mild COVID-19 were followed by sequencing TCRalpha and TCRbeta repertoires longitudinally. Two young, previously healthy adult volunteers made up the cohort, one male and one female. Beyond this particular receptor, the publication reports: Clones that contracted from day 15 to 85 showed balanced CD4/CD8 phenotypes, whereas a second wave of clones that expanded from day 15 to 37 leaned towards CD4+. The study included only two mild cases, and larger cohorts that include severe cases with pre-infection samples were judged to be necessary. The detection of some responding clones in pre-infection memory suggests that pre-existing cross-reactive memory T cells joined the SARS-CoV-2 response. SARS-CoV-2 specificity was not confirmed for the second-wave clones peaking on day 37. Contracting CD4+ clones turned up mainly in the CM and EM memory subsets, whereas EMRA was where CD8+ clones were enriched.

V and J are truncated by 3 bases and 2 bases respectively, leaving an intervening sequence of 17 bases. According to the germline V gene, CDR1 reads SGHRS and CDR2 reads YFSETQ. From the cysteine through the phenylalanine, the CDR3 covers 16 amino acids. CDR3 DNA is the only sequence kept; it has 48 bases, read in frame from the first base. Instrument on record: Illumina NovaSeq 6000. Using 5'RACE with constant-segment primers, TCRalpha and TCRbeta cDNA libraries were constructed, with sample barcodes and unique molecular identifiers added in the process. Trizol reagent was used to extract RNA from every sample. Amplification of the libraries took two PCR steps, and the second step added a second sample barcode plus Illumina TruSeq adapters. Sequencing of libraries was performed on an Illumina NovaSeq with 2 x 150 bp paired-end reads. From the authors' description of their analysis: Reads were demultiplexed and collapsed into UMI-guided consensus sequences with migec v1.2.7. Using mixcr v2.1.11, UMI consensuses were aligned to TRA and TRB V and J templates and then assembled into clonotypes. Expanded or contracted clonotypes were those called significant by both edgeR and NoisET, with noise models trained on biological replicates. For edgeR calls, a false discovery rate-adjusted p below 0.01 and a log2 fold-change threshold of 1 were applied. As an exploratory analysis of dynamics, max-normalized trajectories of the 1000 most abundant clonotypes were examined with PCA combined with hierarchical clustering. Separately sequenced CD4+ and CD8+ repertoires were used to assign the CD4 or CD8 phenotype of responding clones. In-frame beta chains were kept once TCRdb had trimmed the public reads at Q25 with fastp and called clones with MiXCR. When rows share a CDR3 protein, they turn into one entry using the most common DNA and genes. These V and J calls are TCRdb output, not the study's own analysis. This sample has over 450,000 distinct CDR3 sequences in its table, and 20% of those were observed once. Roughly an eighth of the sample rests with the top ten.

PBMCs were isolated by Ficoll-Paque density gradient centrifugation. The V and J genes are TRBV5-1 and TRBJ1-1, and the D gene may be TRBD1, 5 bases matching. Sequencing input: PBMCs or a T cell subset sorted from them (not recorded which). The receptor comes from an adult woman who had mild COVID-19 (a few samples of this study predate the infection). The sample titles of this study are shuffled in the database, so cell type and time point are left out; the donor was told from shared clones. The CDR3 in this case is CASSSTRQSINTEAFF. The bases read TGCGCCAGCAGCTCTACTCGACAGAGTATCAACACTGAAGCTTTCTTT.